This entry concerns a single T cell receptor (beta chain). The antigen is undetermined. The source of the sample is a study of STAT3 mutations in large granular lymphocyte leukemia. Study-level points and caveats: Every T-LGLL patient had at least one immunodominant TCRbeta clonotype.

The CDR3 is 15 amino acids. CDR1 is MGHDK, CDR2 SYGVNS, per germline. The junction had 6 bases not matched to a gene; V was cut back by 1 base and J by 4 bases. The assay was immunoSEQ multiplex PCR, and TCRdb's table has in-frame clones only and misses some. This table holds approximately 42,000 clones, about three quarters found once. V usage is TRBV25-1 and J usage is TRBJ2-5, with 7 bases that match TRBD2. This clonotype was sampled from a human donor with T large granular lymphocyte leukemia. Some clones in this sample may be carry-over from other donors' samples. Sequences were obtained from PBMCs. The CDR3 nucleotides are TGTGCCAGCAGTGAATGGAATAGGGAGGGAGAGACCCAGTACTTC. Translation: CASSEWNREGETQYF.